This T cell receptor (beta chain) was identified in a study of T-cell memory formation after mild COVID-19. TCRdb called the 5' RACE reads again in MiXCR, with one record for every CDR3 protein. In the table there are 470,000 or so distinct CDR3 sequences, around a quarter of which are singletons. This clonotype was observed a few times. After removal of 3 bases from V and 5 bases from J, the junction contained 6 bases not matched to a gene. This CDR3 is built from 15 residues. Germline lookup yields CDR1 SGDLS and CDR2 YYNGEE. The chain joins TRBV9 to TRBJ2-2; 8 bases match TRBD2. The sequence derives from an adult woman who had mild COVID-19 (a few samples of this study predate the infection). Cell type and time point are not known. What was sequenced was PBMCs or a T cell subset sorted from them (not recorded which). DNA for the CDR3: TGTGCCAGCAGCGCCGGGACTAGACATACCGGGGAGCTGTTTTTT. Its protein is CASSAGTRHTGELFF.